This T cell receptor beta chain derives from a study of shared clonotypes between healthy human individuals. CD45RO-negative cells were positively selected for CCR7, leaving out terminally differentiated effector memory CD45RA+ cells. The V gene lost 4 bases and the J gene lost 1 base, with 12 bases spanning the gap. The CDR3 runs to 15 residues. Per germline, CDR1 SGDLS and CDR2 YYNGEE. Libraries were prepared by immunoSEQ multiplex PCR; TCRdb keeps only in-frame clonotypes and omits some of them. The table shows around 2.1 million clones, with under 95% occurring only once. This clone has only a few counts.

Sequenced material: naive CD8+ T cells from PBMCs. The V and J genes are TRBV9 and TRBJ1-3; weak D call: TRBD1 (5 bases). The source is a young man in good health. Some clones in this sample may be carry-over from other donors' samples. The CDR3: CASSSEGASGNTIYF. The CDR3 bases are TGTGCCAGCAGCTCCGAAGGGGCTTCTGGAAACACCATATATTTT.